The entry below describes one T cell receptor beta chain. Its target is not known. The data belong to a study of T cells in Graves' hyperthyroidism and ophthalmopathy. Study overall: Prior to any treatment, at the point of initial diagnosis, peripheral blood was collected.

The CDR3 contains 12 residues. Germline V gene lookup returns CDR1 SEHNR and CDR2 FQNEAQ (reference sequence). Trimming left V 7 bases short and J 3 bases short, with 8 bases between. The source material, RNA transcripts, was used to amplify TCR beta CDR3 regions. TCR CDR3 regions were first amplified by RT-PCR with HTBI primers. One entry per CDR3 protein, called by TCRdb with MiXCR from the multiplex PCR reads. The table lists around 580,000 distinct CDR3 sequences, approximately 16% of them singletons. General observations from the study: Ophthalmopathy was model-predicted a median about 6.7 months pre-onset.

Hyperthyroidism was newly diagnosed in patients aged 18 to 65 (duration under 2 months). The PBMCs had their origin in roughly 10 ml of fresh peripheral blood. Material: blood. The sequence derives from a woman aged 18-29 years with Graves' hyperthyroidism. V is TRBV7-9 and J is TRBJ2-3, with D possibly being TRBD2 (5 bases). The CDR3 loop is CASTGETDTQYF. The CDR3 nucleotides are TGTGCCAGCACCGGGGAAACAGATACGCAGTATTTT.